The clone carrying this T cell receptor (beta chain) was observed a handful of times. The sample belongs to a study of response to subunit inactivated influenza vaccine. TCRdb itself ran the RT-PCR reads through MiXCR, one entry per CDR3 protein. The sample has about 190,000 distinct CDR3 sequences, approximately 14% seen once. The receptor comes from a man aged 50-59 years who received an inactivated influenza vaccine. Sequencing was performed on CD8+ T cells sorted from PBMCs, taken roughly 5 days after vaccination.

DNA of the CDR3: TGTGCCAGCAGCCAAGATACAAACGGACCCGCGTGGGAGACCCAGTACTTC. Protein: CASSQDTNGPAWETQYF. The rearrangement uses TRBV3-1 and TRBJ2-5; D call uncertain. The CDR3 has 17 residues. Looked up from germline, CDR1 is LGHDT and CDR2 is YNNKEL (reference sequence). Trimming stripped 0 bases from V and 5 bases from J, with 19 bases between.